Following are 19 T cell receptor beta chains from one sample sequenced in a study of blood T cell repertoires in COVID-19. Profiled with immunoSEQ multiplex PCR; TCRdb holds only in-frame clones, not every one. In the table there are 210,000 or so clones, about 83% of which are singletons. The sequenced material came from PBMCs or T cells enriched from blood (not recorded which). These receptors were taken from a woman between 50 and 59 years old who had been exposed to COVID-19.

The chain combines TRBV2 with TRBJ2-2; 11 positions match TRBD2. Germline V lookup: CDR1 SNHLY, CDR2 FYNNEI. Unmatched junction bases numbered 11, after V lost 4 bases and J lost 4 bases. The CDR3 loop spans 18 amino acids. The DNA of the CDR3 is TGTGCCAGCAGTGGGCTAGCGGGGGGCCTACGGGGCACCGGGGAGCTGTTTTTT. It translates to CASSGLAGGLRGTGELFF.

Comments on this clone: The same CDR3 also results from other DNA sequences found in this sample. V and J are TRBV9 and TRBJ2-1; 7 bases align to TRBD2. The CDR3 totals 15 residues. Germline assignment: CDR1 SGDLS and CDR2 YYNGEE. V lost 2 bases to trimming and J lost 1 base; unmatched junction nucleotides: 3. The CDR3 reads CASSVLGGSYNEQFF. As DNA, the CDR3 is TGTGCCAGCAGCGTCCTGGGGGGGTCCTACAATGAGCAGTTCTTC.

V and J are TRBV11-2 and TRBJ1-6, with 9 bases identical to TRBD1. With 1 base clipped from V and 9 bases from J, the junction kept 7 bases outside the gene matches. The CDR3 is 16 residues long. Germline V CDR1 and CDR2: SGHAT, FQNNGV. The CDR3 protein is CASSLVPGQGGSPLHF. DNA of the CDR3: TGTGCCAGCAGCTTAGTTCCGGGACAGGGCGGTTCACCCCTCCACTTT.

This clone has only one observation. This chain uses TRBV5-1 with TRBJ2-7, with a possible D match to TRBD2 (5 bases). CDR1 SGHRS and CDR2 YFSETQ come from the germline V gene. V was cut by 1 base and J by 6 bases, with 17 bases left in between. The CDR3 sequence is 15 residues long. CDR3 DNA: TGCGCCAGCAGCTTGCGAGGGATGGCAGTCCGCGAGCAGTACTTC. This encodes CASSLRGMAVREQYF.

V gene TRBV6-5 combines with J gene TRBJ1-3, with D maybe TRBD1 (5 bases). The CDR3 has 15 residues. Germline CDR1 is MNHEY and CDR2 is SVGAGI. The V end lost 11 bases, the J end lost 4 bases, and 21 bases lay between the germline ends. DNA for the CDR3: TGTGCCCGACAGTTTGGGCCGCGGGGAGGAAACACCATATATTTT. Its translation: CARQFGPRGGNTIYF.

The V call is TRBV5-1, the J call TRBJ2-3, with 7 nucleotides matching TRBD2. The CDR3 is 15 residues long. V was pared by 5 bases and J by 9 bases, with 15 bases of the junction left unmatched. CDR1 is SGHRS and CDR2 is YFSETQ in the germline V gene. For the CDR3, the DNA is TGCGCCAGCAGTTCGATCGGGGCGGGGGTCTCGACGCAGTATTTT. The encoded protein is CASSSIGAGVSTQYF.

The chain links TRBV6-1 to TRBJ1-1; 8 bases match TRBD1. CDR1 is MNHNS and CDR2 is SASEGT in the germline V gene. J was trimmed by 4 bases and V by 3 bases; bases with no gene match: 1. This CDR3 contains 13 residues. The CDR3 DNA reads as TGTGCCAGCAGTGAGGACAGGGTCACTGAAGCTTTCTTT. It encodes CASSEDRVTEAFF.

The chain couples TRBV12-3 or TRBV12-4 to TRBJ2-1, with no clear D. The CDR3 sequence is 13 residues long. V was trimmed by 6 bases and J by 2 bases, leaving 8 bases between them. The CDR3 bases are TGTGCCAGCAGGGTAAGCCCCTACAATGAGCAGTTCTTC. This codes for CASRVSPYNEQFF.

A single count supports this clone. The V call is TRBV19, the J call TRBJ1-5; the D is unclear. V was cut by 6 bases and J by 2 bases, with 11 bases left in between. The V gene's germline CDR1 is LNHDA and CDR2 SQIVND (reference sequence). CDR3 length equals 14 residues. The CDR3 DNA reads TGTGCCAGTAGAGAAATCCAGGGCAATCAGCCCCAGCATTTT. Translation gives CASREIQGNQPQHF.

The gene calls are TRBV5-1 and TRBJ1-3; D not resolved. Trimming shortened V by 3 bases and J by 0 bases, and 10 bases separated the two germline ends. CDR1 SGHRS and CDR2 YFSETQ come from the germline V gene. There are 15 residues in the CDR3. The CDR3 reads CASSSSPGSGNTIYF. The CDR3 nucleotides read TGCGCCAGCAGCTCATCTCCAGGCTCTGGAAACACCATATATTTT.

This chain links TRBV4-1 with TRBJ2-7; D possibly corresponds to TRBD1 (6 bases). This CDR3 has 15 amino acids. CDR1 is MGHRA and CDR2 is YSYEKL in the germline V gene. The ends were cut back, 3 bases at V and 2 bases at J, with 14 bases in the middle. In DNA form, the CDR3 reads TGCGCCAGCAGCCAGGGTCTAGCAGGGGCCTACGAGCAGTACTTC. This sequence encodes CASSQGLAGAYEQYF.

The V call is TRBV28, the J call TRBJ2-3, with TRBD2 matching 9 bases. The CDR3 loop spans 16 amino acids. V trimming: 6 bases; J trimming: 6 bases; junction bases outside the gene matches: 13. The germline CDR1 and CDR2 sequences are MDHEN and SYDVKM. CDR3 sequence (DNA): TGTGCCAGCAGCGGTTCGTTGCGGGGGGGCCCCGATACGCAGTATTTT. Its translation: CASSGSLRGGPDTQYF.

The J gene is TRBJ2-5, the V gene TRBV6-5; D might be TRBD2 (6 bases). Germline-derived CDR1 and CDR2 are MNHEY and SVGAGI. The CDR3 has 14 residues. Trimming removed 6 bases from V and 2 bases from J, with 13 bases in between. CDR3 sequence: CASSYRGLQETQYF. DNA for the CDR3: TGTGCCAGCAGCTACCGGGGACTGCAAGAGACCCAGTACTTC.

The CDR3 is CASSQGLGINGELFF. CDR3 DNA: TGTGCCAGCTCACAGGGACTAGGCATCAACGGGGAGCTGTTTTTT. The rearrangement uses TRBV18 and TRBJ2-2; TRBD2 aligns across 8 bases. Germline CDR1 reads KGHSH; CDR2 reads LQKENI. This CDR3 is built from 15 residues. V gave up 4 bases and J gave up 7 bases; unmatched junction bases: 8.

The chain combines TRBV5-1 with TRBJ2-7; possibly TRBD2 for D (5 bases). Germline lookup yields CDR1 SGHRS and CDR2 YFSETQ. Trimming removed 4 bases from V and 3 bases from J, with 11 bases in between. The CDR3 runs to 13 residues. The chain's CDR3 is CASSGLRGYEQYF. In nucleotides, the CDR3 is TGCGCCAGCAGCGGACTCCGGGGCTACGAGCAGTACTTC.

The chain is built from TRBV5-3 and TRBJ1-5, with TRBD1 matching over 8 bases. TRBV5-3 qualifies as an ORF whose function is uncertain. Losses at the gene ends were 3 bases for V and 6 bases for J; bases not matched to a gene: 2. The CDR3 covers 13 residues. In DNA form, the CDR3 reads TGTGCCAGAAGCTCGACAGGGGTTCAGCCCCAGCATTTT. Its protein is CARSSTGVQPQHF.

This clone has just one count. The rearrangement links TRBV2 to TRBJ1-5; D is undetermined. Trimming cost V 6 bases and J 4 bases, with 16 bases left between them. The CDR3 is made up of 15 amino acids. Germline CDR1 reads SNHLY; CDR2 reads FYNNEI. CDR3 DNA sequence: TGTGCCAGCAGGCGCCGAGCTGAGGGAAATCAGCCCCAGCATTTT. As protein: CASRRRAEGNQPQHF.

CDR3 DNA sequence: TGTGCCAGCAGCTTTCTAGCGCATAGCACAGATACGCAGTATTTT. Its protein is CASSFLAHSTDTQYF. The V call is TRBV7-3, the J call TRBJ2-3, with D possibly being TRBD2 (6 bases). The ends were cut back, 3 bases at V and 0 bases at J, with 10 bases in the middle. CDR3 size: 15 residues. Germline V lookup: CDR1 SGHTA, CDR2 FQGTGA.

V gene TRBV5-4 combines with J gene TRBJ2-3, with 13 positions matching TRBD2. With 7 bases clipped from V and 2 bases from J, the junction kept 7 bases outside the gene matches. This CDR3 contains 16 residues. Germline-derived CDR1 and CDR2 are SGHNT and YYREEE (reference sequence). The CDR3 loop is CASPGTSGVHTDTQYF. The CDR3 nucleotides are TGTGCCAGCCCTGGGACTAGCGGGGTCCACACAGATACGCAGTATTTT.